This is a list of T cell receptor beta chains from one sample in a study of blood T cell repertoires in COVID-19. The data were produced by immunoSEQ multiplex PCR, yet TCRdb's version contains in-frame clones alone and is incomplete. The sample yields roughly 290,000 clones, around four fifths seen once. Sequencing was done on a sample of peripheral blood. The source is a woman aged 50 to 65 with active or convalescent COVID-19. Each CDR3 is given with its conserved first and last residue. D genes are given only for firm matches. For some rows the clone size is stated as once, few or many, or as a class when expanded; others skip it.

j_call,d_call,v_call,clone_size,cdr3_nt,cdr3_aa
TRBJ2-7,-,TRBV7-8,-,TGTGCCAGCAGCCCTCAGCGGATAGGGGGAGAGCAGTACTTC,CASSPQRIGGEQYF
TRBJ1-2,-,TRBV27,-,TGTGCCAGCAGTTTAAGGGCAGGGTGGGTCGGCTACACCTTC,CASSLRAGWVGYTF
TRBJ1-1,-,TRBV3-1/TRBV3-2,-,TGTGCCAGCAGCGCTACAGGGTTTACTGAAGCTTTCTTT,CASSATGFTEAFF
TRBJ1-1,-,TRBV25-1,-,TGTGCCAGCAGTGAATGGGGCACCTTGGGCACTGAAGCTTTCTTT,CASSEWGTLGTEAFF
TRBJ1-2,-,TRBV12-3/TRBV12-4,-,TGTGCCAGCAGTTTAGGGACAGAAGTCGGCTACACCTTC,CASSLGTEVGYTF
TRBJ2-3,-,TRBV28,-,TGTGCCAGCAGTCCAGGACAGTTCGCAGATACGCAGTATTTT,CASSPGQFADTQYF
TRBJ2-5,-,TRBV3-1/TRBV3-2,-,TGTGCCAGCAGCCAAGTGAGGGCCCAGTACTTC,CASSQVRAQYF
TRBJ1-5,TRBD1,TRBV2,-,TGTGCCAGCAGTACAGGGGACCAGCCCCAGCATTTT,CASSTGDQPQHF
TRBJ1-2,TRBD1,TRBV7-9,few,TGTGCCAGCAGCAACAGGGGGCTTGCCTATGGCTACACCTTC,CASSNRGLAYGYTF
TRBJ1-1,-,TRBV5-5,-,TGTGCCAGCAGCTTAAGTACAGGTTCTGAAGCTTTCTTT,CASSLSTGSEAFF
TRBJ1-5,-,TRBV12-3/TRBV12-4,-,TGTGCCAGCAGTTTAGGACAAAATCAGCCCCAGCATTTT,CASSLGQNQPQHF
TRBJ1-1,-,TRBV28,-,TGTGCCAGCAGGGTGGGGCAGGTCGGCGCTGAAGCTTTCTTT,CASRVGQVGAEAFF
TRBJ2-3,-,TRBV5-1,-,TGCGCCAGCAGCAAAGAGGGAGGCACAGATACGCAGTATTTT,CASSKEGGTDTQYF
TRBJ1-3,-,TRBV5-1,-,TGCGCCAGCAGCATTCTGGGGCAGGGACTGAGCTCTGGAAACACCATATATTTT,CASSILGQGLSSGNTIYF
TRBJ2-7,TRBD2,TRBV7-2,-,TGTGCCAGCAGCTTAGTGAGCGGGAGATTAGGTAGCGCCTACGAGCAGTACTTC,CASSLVSGRLGSAYEQYF
TRBJ1-1,-,TRBV6-5,-,TGTGCCAGCATCAGTTCGGGGGGATGGAACACTGAAGCTTTCTTT,CASISSGGWNTEAFF
TRBJ2-7,TRBD1,TRBV18,-,TGTGCCAGCTCACCTCGCCAACTCTCTCTTTTGGGACAGGGTCGGGATGAGCAGTACTTC,CASSPRQLSLLGQGRDEQYF
TRBJ2-6,TRBD1,TRBV30,-,TGTGCCGCTTACAGGGGCTCTGGGGCCAACGTCCTGACTTTC,CAAYRGSGANVLTF
TRBJ2-1,-,TRBV3-1/TRBV3-2,many,TGTGCCAGCAGCCCCCGGATGGGGGCGAATGAGCAGTTCTTC,CASSPRMGANEQFF
TRBJ1-2,-,TRBV11-2,-,TGTGCCAGCAGCCCGAGACCTAGGGAGAGCCTCTATGGCTACACCTTC,CASSPRPRESLYGYTF
TRBJ2-7,TRBD1,TRBV30,-,TGTGCCTGGAGTACGACAGGGAGCTCCTACGAGCAGTACTTC,CAWSTTGSSYEQYF
TRBJ1-2,-,TRBV28,few,TGTGCCACCGCGACCCCAGGGAACTATGGCTACACCTTC,CATATPGNYGYTF
TRBJ2-1,TRBD2,TRBV7-3,-,TGTGCCAGCAGCGAACTAGCGGGAGGGCCAAGTGAGCAGTTCTTC,CASSELAGGPSEQFF
TRBJ1-1,-,TRBV18,-,TGTGCCAGCCTGGACAGAATGAACACTGAAGCTTTCTTT,CASLDRMNTEAFF
TRBJ1-3,TRBD1,TRBV28,-,TGTGCCAGCAGTCCGACAGGGGGCTTCTCTGGAAACACCATATATTTT,CASSPTGGFSGNTIYF
TRBJ1-1,TRBD1,TRBV5-1,-,TGCGCCAGCAGCTGGACAGGTCGGATTGGGAACACTGAAGCTTTCTTT,CASSWTGRIGNTEAFF
TRBJ2-1,TRBD2,TRBV3-1/TRBV3-2,-,TGTGCCAGCAGCCAGGGTTTCGGGGGTAGCGGGAGTCTGGGGTACAATGAGCAGTTCTTC,CASSQGFGGSGSLGYNEQFF
TRBJ1-5,TRBD1,TRBV7-9,-,TGTGCCAGCAGCTTAGCAGGGGGCGAGAATCAGCCCCAGCATTTT,CASSLAGGENQPQHF
TRBJ1-2,-,TRBV6-2/TRBV6-3,-,TGTGCCAGCAGTGATTGGACTCAACGGTATGGCTACACCTTC,CASSDWTQRYGYTF
TRBJ1-4,-,TRBV19,-,TGTGCCAGTAGTCCCGGGGGAAGCCGTGAAAAACTGTTTTTT,CASSPGGSREKLFF
TRBJ1-5,-,TRBV28,-,TGTGCCAGCAGTTTATGGGCAGGGGTGGGTAGCAATCAGCCCCAGCATTTT,CASSLWAGVGSNQPQHF
TRBJ2-7,-,TRBV7-9,-,TGTGCCAGCAGCTCGAGGAGCTCCTACGAGCAGTACTTC,CASSSRSSYEQYF
TRBJ1-6,-,TRBV3-1/TRBV3-2,-,TGTGCCAGCAGCCCCAACCGGGGGGAGAATTCACCCCTCCACTTT,CASSPNRGENSPLHF
TRBJ2-3,-,TRBV30,-,TGTGCCGCCTTGGCCCCCAGCACAGATACGCAGTATTTT,CAALAPSTDTQYF
TRBJ1-5,-,TRBV15,-,TGTGCCACCAGCAGAGATCTCACACAGGGTGCGCAGCCCCAGCATTTT,CATSRDLTQGAQPQHF
TRBJ2-7,-,TRBV19,-,TGTGCCAGTAGTATTGGGACATCCTCCTACGAGCAGTACTTC,CASSIGTSSYEQYF
TRBJ1-1,-,TRBV7-9,-,TGTGCCAGCAGCTTAGTCCCCAGGGGGAACACTGAAGCTTTCTTT,CASSLVPRGNTEAFF
TRBJ2-7,-,TRBV28,-,TGTGCCTCACACGGGGAGAGCTCCTACGAGCAGTACTTC,CASHGESSYEQYF
TRBJ1-2,TRBD1,TRBV23-1,-,TGCGCCAGCAGTCAGTCTCAGGGGGCTCATGGCTACACCTTC,CASSQSQGAHGYTF
TRBJ2-1,TRBD2,TRBV7-9,-,TGTGCCAGCAGCTTAAGGACTAGCGGGAGCTTGGAGCAGTTCTTC,CASSLRTSGSLEQFF
TRBJ1-2,-,TRBV7-9,-,TGTGCCAGCAGCCCCGGGGTCCTTAGTGGCTACACCTTC,CASSPGVLSGYTF
TRBJ2-7,TRBD1,TRBV28,-,TGTGCCAGCAGTTCCCCCCAAAGACAGGGGGCGGTATACGAGCAGTACTTC,CASSSPQRQGAVYEQYF
TRBJ1-3,-,TRBV10-3,-,-,CAISTSGSSGNTIYF
TRBJ2-5,-,TRBV19,-,TGTGCCAGTAGTACCCGGGGACTCCCCGCAGCTCAAGAGACCCAGTACTTC,CASSTRGLPAAQETQYF
TRBJ2-7,-,TRBV28,few,TGTGCCAGCAGCCTGGACTCGTACGAGCAGTACTTC,CASSLDSYEQYF
TRBJ2-3,-,TRBV19,few,TGTGCCAGTAGTATATCCGCGGCCCCCACAGATACGCAGTATTTT,CASSISAAPTDTQYF
TRBJ1-3,-,TRBV28,few,TGTGCCAGCAGTCCGGCGGACAGAGGAAACACCATATATTTT,CASSPADRGNTIYF
TRBJ2-5,TRBD2,TRBV15,-,TGTGCCACCAGCATCAGCGGGGGGTGGAAGGAGACCCAGTACTTC,CATSISGGWKETQYF
TRBJ1-2,-,TRBV5-1,-,TGCGCCAGCAGCTTGGATGGTCGACAGCTTAACTATGGCTACACCTTC,CASSLDGRQLNYGYTF
TRBJ1-1,-,TRBV6-1,-,TGTGCCAGCAGTGAATATTACACTGAAGCTTTCTTT,CASSEYYTEAFF
TRBJ2-2,TRBD2,TRBV6-5,-,TGTGCCAGCAGTTACCTAGCGGGAGAGGCCGGGGAGCTGTTTTTT,CASSYLAGEAGELFF
TRBJ2-1,TRBD2,TRBV7-6,-,TGTGCCAGCAGCGATCGACTAGCGGGAGACCCAGGGGATGAGAATGAGCAGTTCTTC,CASSDRLAGDPGDENEQFF
TRBJ1-1,-,TRBV30,few,TGTGCCTGGGGGGCCCAATTAACTGAAGCTTTCTTT,CAWGAQLTEAFF
TRBJ2-3,-,TRBV5-1,-,TGCGCCAGCAGCTTGGCCGGTAGTCCTTCCGATACGCAGTATTTT,CASSLAGSPSDTQYF
TRBJ2-7,-,TRBV18,-,TGTGCCAGCTCACCCATGAGGGCTAGGCACGAGCAGTACTTC,CASSPMRARHEQYF
TRBJ1-1,TRBD1,TRBV28,few,TGTGCCAGCAGTAGGACAGGGATTGAAGCTTTCTTT,CASSRTGIEAFF
TRBJ2-7,TRBD1,TRBV5-5,-,TGTGCCAGCAGCTTAGGTGTCAGGGGGTCATTCTACGAGCAGTACTTC,CASSLGVRGSFYEQYF